This entry lists 27 T cell receptor beta chains sequenced from one sample in a study of CD8 T cells in ankylosing spondylitis. Notes on the study in general: Among TCR beta sequences, a motif of under ten highly homologous variants appeared characteristic of ankylosing spondylitis blood.

Using its own MiXCR run on the 5' RACE reads, TCRdb lists one record per CDR3 protein. The table includes approximately 550,000 distinct CDR3 sequences, approximately 11% detected once. Antigen specificity for these receptors is unknown. The sequenced sample consisted of blood, either unsorted or a sorted T cell fraction (not recorded which). All receptors come from a male donor with ankylosing spondylitis.

The chain is built from TRBV18 and TRBJ2-3, with D unresolved. CDR3 length: 16 amino acids. V gave up 3 bases and J gave up 1 base, with 14 bases separating them. CDR1 is KGHSH, CDR2 LQKENI, per germline. The CDR3 spells CASSPGYRMGTDTQYF. CDR3 DNA sequence: TGTGCCAGCTCACCCGGTTATCGTATGGGCACAGATACGCAGTATTTT. Filled out from reference TRBV18 and TRBJ2-3, the complete variable domain reads NAGVMQNPRHLVRRRGQEARLRCSPMKGHSHVYWYRQLPEEGLKFMVYLQKENIIDESGMPKERFSAEFPKEGPSILRIQQVVRGDSAAYFCASSPGYRMGTDTQYFGPGTRLTVL.

In this sample, this clonotype turned up a few times. This chain joins TRBV3-1 and TRBJ2-7, with D perhaps TRBD1 (6 bases). Trimming removed 1 base at V and 2 bases at J, with 9 bases between. Germline V gene lookup returns CDR1 LGHDT and CDR2 YNNKEL (reference sequence). CDR3 length equals 14 residues. CDR3: CASSQVDRTYEQYF. The CDR3 nucleotides read TGTGCCAGCAGCCAAGTAGACAGGACCTACGAGCAGTACTTC.

This clonotype was detected only a few times. This chain joins TRBV21-1 and TRBJ2-7; TRBD2 was called by the table and not checked on the DNA. TRBV21-1 is recorded as a pseudogene. CDR3 length: 20 residues. The CDR3 loop reads CASSNHPAGLPPRDPYEQYF. CDR3 nucleotide sequence: TGTGCCAGCAGCAACCACCCGGCGGGACTTCCCCCTAGGGATCCCTACGAGCAGTACTTC.

This clonotype showed up many times. The rearrangement joins TRBV12-3 or TRBV12-4 to TRBJ2-3; 11 bases fit TRBD2. V shed 3 bases and J 3 bases; nucleotides not matched to a gene: 11. The CDR3 is made up of 18 amino acids. The CDR3 loop is CASSLGLAGGPLTDTQYF. In DNA, the CDR3 is TGTGCCAGCAGTTTGGGATTAGCGGGAGGGCCTCTGACAGATACGCAGTATTTT.

At least ten counts were recorded for this clonotype. This chain links TRBV6-5 with TRBJ2-1; maybe TRBD2 (6 bases). Germline CDR1 and CDR2: MNHEY and SVGAGI. The length of the CDR3 is 12 residues. Trimming removed 6 bases from V and 9 bases from J, with 12 bases in between. The CDR3 is CASRSGLTEQFF. The CDR3 nucleotides are TGTGCCAGCAGATCAGGACTAACTGAGCAGTTCTTC.

V and J are TRBV27 and TRBJ1-2; D is unclear. This CDR3 is built from 13 residues. The germline V and J ends were trimmed by 3 bases and 4 bases, with 9 bases remaining between them. The germline gives CDR1 MNHEY, CDR2 SMNVEV (reference sequence). The CDR3 sequence: CASSFLGFYGYTF. CDR3 coding DNA: TGTGCCAGCAGTTTCTTGGGGTTCTATGGCTACACCTTC.

The chain combines TRBV2 with TRBJ1-5, with a weak D call TRBD1 (5 bases). The CDR3 is 14 amino acids. Between the trimmed V and J ends, which lost 6 bases and 1 base, there was a span of 10 bases. Germline V gene data show CDR1 as SNHLY and CDR2 as FYNNEI. The CDR3 here is CASSDRQSNQPQHF. In nucleotides, the CDR3 is TGTGCCAGCAGCGACAGACAGAGCAATCAGCCCCAGCATTTT.

Only a few counts were recorded for this clonotype. The chain carries TRBV29-1 and TRBJ2-7; perhaps TRBD2 as D (5 bases). V lost 4 bases and J 1 base, leaving 11 bases between the germline ends. The CDR3 is 13 amino acids. CDR1 is SQVTM and CDR2 is ANQGSEA in the germline V gene. The CDR3 is CSVVKDSSYEQYF. The CDR3 bases are TGCAGCGTTGTAAAGGACTCTTCCTACGAGCAGTACTTC.

In its sample, this clonotype was seen a few times. The chain links TRBV12-3 or TRBV12-4 to TRBJ2-1, with 10 bases identical to TRBD2. CDR3 length: 14 residues. The trim removed 6 bases at V and 4 bases at J, leaving 3 bases unmatched. In DNA form, the CDR3 reads TGTGCCAGCAGGATAGCGGGGGGATACAATGAGCAGTTCTTC. This sequence encodes CASRIAGGYNEQFF.

This clonotype was found a few times. The J gene is TRBJ1-5, the V gene TRBV27; no firm D call. The CDR3 runs 13 residues. CDR1 MNHEY and CDR2 SMNVEV come from the germline V gene (reference sequence). V shed 1 base and J shed 5 bases, with 6 bases lying between them. In DNA form, the CDR3 reads TGTGCCAGCAGTTTATTCCCTTATCAGCCCCAGCATTTT. Residues: CASSLFPYQPQHF.

This chain links TRBV5-1 with TRBJ2-1; 9 bases agree with TRBD1. The CDR3 covers 15 residues. J gave up 9 bases and V 2 bases, and 9 bases lay outside the gene matches. From germline, CDR1 is SGHRS and CDR2 YFSETQ. As DNA, the CDR3 is TGCGCCAGCAGCTTCGGACAGGGGCTCGGGGGTGAGCAGTTCTTC. The encoded protein is CASSFGQGLGGEQFF.

This clonotype was found many times. This chain connects TRBV20-1 to TRBJ2-1; the match to TRBD1 covers 9 bases. The CDR3 extends over 14 amino acids. Germline V gene data show CDR1 as DFQATT and CDR2 as SNEGSKA (reference sequence). J gave up 2 bases and V 6 bases, and 5 bases lay outside the gene matches. The CDR3 coding sequence is TGCAGTGCCGGACAGGGGATCACCTACAATGAGCAGTTCTTC. It is translated as CSAGQGITYNEQFF.

This chain links TRBV9 with TRBJ2-2; perhaps TRBD2 as D (5 bases). The V gene lost 4 bases and the J gene lost 2 bases, with 12 bases spanning the gap. CDR1 and CDR2 (germline): SGDLS, YYNGEE. The CDR3 is 15 residues long. CDR3 protein: CASSPSGKNTGELFF. Written as DNA, the CDR3 is TGTGCCAGCAGCCCCTCCGGGAAAAACACCGGGGAGCTGTTTTTT.

This clonotype was seen more than once but under ten times. The gene calls are TRBV27 and TRBJ2-3; D gene uncertain. V lost 6 bases and J lost 2, with 15 bases in between. Germline lookup yields CDR1 MNHEY and CDR2 SMNVEV (reference sequence). The CDR3 consists of 15 residues. The CDR3 protein is CASSAIRWDTDTQYF. The CDR3 bases are TGTGCCAGCAGCGCTATAAGATGGGACACAGATACGCAGTATTTT.

The rearrangement links TRBV7-2 to TRBJ2-7, with unresolved D. Germline V gene data show CDR1 as SGHTA and CDR2 as FQGNSA. V was pared by 1 base and J by 2 bases, with 12 bases between. The CDR3 is 15 residues long. In nucleotides, the CDR3 is TGTGCCAGCAGCTTAGACGCAGGATTTACCTACGAGCAGTACTTC. This codes for CASSLDAGFTYEQYF. The full variable domain, its missing parts supplied by reference TRBV7-2 and TRBJ2-7, is GAGVSQSPSNKVTEKGKDVELRCDPISGHTALYWYRQSLGQGLEFLIYFQGNSAPDKSGLPSDRFSAERTGGSVSTLTIQRTQQEDSAVYLCASSLDAGFTYEQYFGPGTRLTVT.

This clonotype was recorded a few times. This rearrangement joins TRBV20-1 to TRBJ2-1, with 10 bases matching TRBD2. This CDR3 spans 15 amino acids. CDR1 DFQATT and CDR2 SNEGSKA come from the germline V gene (reference sequence). The J segment lost 2 bases and the V segment lost 5 bases, leaving 6 bases of the junction unmatched. Here the CDR3 reads CSAPRTSGPYNEQFF. DNA for the CDR3: TGCAGTGCTCCTCGGACTAGCGGACCCTACAATGAGCAGTTCTTC.

This chain joins TRBV29-1 and TRBJ2-1; D tentatively fits TRBD1 or TRBD2 (5 bases each). There are 15 residues in the CDR3. The V gene lost 2 bases and the J gene lost 8 bases, with 19 bases spanning the gap. Germline lookup yields CDR1 SQVTM and CDR2 ANQGSEA. CDR3 DNA sequence: TGCAGCGTTGAAAATGTTAGGGCTAGCAGGGATGAGCAGTTCTTC. It is translated as CSVENVRASRDEQFF.

This clonotype has a count of ten or more. This chain links TRBV29-1 with TRBJ1-1, with D hard to call. The V gene lost 7 bases and the J gene lost 0 bases, with 3 bases spanning the gap. CDR3 length: 10 amino acids. CDR1 is SQVTM, CDR2 ANQGSEA, per germline. The CDR3 sequence is CSALNTEAFF. The CDR3 DNA is TGCAGCGCCTTGAACACTGAAGCTTTCTTT.

This chain links TRBV15 with TRBJ1-2, with 10 bases matching TRBD1. The V gene end was trimmed by 2 bases and the J gene end by 1 base; junction bases not matched to a gene: 13. Germline CDR1 LNHNV, CDR2 YYDKDF (reference sequence). The CDR3 sequence is 19 residues long. The CDR3 DNA is TGTGCCACCAGCAGATCCATGCGGGACAGGGGTGGAGTTAACTATGGCTACACCTTC. Protein sequence: CATSRSMRDRGGVNYGYTF.

This clonotype was counted between two and nine times. J is TRBJ2-1 and V is TRBV16; no reliable D call. The CDR3 consists of 12 residues. From germline, CDR1 is KGHSY and CDR2 FQNENV. The germline V and J ends were trimmed by 1 base and 8 bases, with 6 bases remaining between them. CDR3 bases: TGTGCCAGCAGCCAATTGCGATATGAGCAGTTCTTC. It translates to CASSQLRYEQFF.

J is TRBJ2-5 and V is TRBV30; possibly TRBD2 for D (5 bases). Trimming stripped 4 bases from V and 9 bases from J, with 21 bases between. CDR1 is GTSNPN and CDR2 is SVGIG in the germline V gene (reference sequence). This CDR3 is 14 amino acids long. CDR3 amino acids: CAWKQPPIVGAQYF. CDR3 nucleotide sequence: TGTGCCTGGAAGCAACCTCCAATAGTCGGGGCCCAGTACTTC.

There are many counts of this clonotype. The CDR3 coding sequence is TGTGCCAGCAGCCCGTTGATGGCGGATGAAGCTTTCTTT. Its protein is CASSPLMADEAFF. V gene TRBV7-9 combines with J gene TRBJ1-1; D gene ambiguous. Per germline, CDR1 SEHNR and CDR2 FQNEAQ (reference sequence). The CDR3 consists of 13 residues. The V and J ends lost 5 bases and 7 bases respectively, with 14 bases between them.

This clonotype was picked up many times. DNA of the CDR3: TGCGCCAGCAGACGGGACTCACTAGGGCAGCCCCAGCATTTT. This translates into CASRRDSLGQPQHF. The genes are TRBV4-1 and TRBJ1-5, with D possibly being TRBD1 (5 bases). The germline V gene encodes CDR1 MGHRA and CDR2 YSYEKL. This CDR3 is 14 amino acids long. V lost 6 bases and J 7 bases, leaving 16 bases between the germline ends.

The CDR3 DNA follows: TGCGCCAGCAGCTCAAGCTCCGGGACTAGCGCCAATGAGCAGTTCTTC. Its protein product is CASSSSSGTSANEQFF. The V and J genes are TRBV5-1 and TRBJ2-1, with 10 bases identical to TRBD2. Trimming took 3 bases from V and 6 from J; bases not matched to a gene: 9. Per the germline V gene, CDR1 is SGHRS and CDR2 is YFSETQ. This CDR3 comprises 16 residues. Combining the CDR3 with reference TRBV5-1 and TRBJ2-1 gives the whole variable domain KAGVTQTPRYLIKTRGQQVTLSCSPISGHRSVSWYQQTPGQGLQFLFEYFSETQRNKGNFPGRFSGRQFSNSRSEMNVSTLELGDSALYLCASSSSSGTSANEQFFGPGTRLTVL.

This clonotype was counted ten times or more. The chain has TRBV10-3 and TRBJ2-5; D possibly corresponds to TRBD1 (5 bases). Trimming pared 2 bases from V and 4 bases from J, leaving 14 bases between. Germline V gene lookup returns CDR1 ENHRY and CDR2 SYGVKD. The CDR3 is 15 residues long. Written as DNA, the CDR3 is TGTGCCATCAGTGAGACTCAGGGTTTTGGAGAGACCCAGTACTTC. It specifies CAISETQGFGETQYF.

This clonotype appeared once. This chain links TRBV7-8 with TRBJ2-1, with 8 positions matching TRBD2. This CDR3 contains 17 residues. Germline CDR1 is SGHVS and CDR2 is FQNEAQ. V was clipped by 5 bases and J by 3 bases; unmatched bases: 12. The CDR3 DNA reads as TGTGCCAGCAGCCCGGGGGGGGATTCGATAAGCTACAATGAGCAGTTCTTC. Amino acids: CASSPGGDSISYNEQFF.

Points on this clonotype: Possible read error: a much larger clone is one base away. The rearrangement links TRBV20-1 to TRBJ2-1, with 12 nucleotides matching TRBD2. This CDR3 is 19 amino acids long. J was trimmed by 4 bases and V by 5 bases; bases with no gene match: 18. CDR1 is DFQATT, CDR2 SNEGSKA, per germline (reference sequence). CDR3 nucleotide sequence: TGCAGTGCTTGGACTCTAGCGGGAGGGCCAGAATCACAATACAATGAGCAGTTCTTC. Translated, it gives CSAWTLAGGPESQYNEQFF.